Listed below are T cell receptor beta chains from one sample, sequenced in a study of T cell clonotyping in hematopoietic cell transplantation. Assay used: immunoSEQ multiplex PCR; TCRdb lists only in-frame clones, some missing. The sample consists of 10,000 to 15,000 clones, about nine tenths of them appearing once. Sequencing was carried out using peripheral blood mononuclear cells. These receptors were obtained from a man between 25 and 39 years old in good health. Some clones in this sample may be carry-over from other donors' samples. CDR3s include the opening cysteine and the closing phenylalanine or tryptophan. D genes are given only for firm matches. The listing skips clone size in some rows; elsewhere it reads once, few, many or a size class.

V gene: TRBV5-1; D gene: TRBD2; J gene: TRBJ2-1; clone size: once; CDR3 DNA: TGCGCCAGCAGCTGGAGACTAGCGGGAGGGTACAATGAGCAGTTCTTC; CDR3 protein: CASSWRLAGGYNEQFF
V gene: TRBV2; D gene: .; J gene: TRBJ1-1; clone size: .; CDR3 DNA: TGTGCCAGCATGCGGGGGTTAAACACTGAAGCTTTCTTT; CDR3 protein: CASMRGLNTEAFF
V gene: TRBV7-8; D gene: TRBD1; J gene: TRBJ1-2; clone size: .; CDR3 DNA: TGTGCCAGCAGCTTTAAACAGGGGAATGGCTACACCTTC; CDR3 protein: CASSFKQGNGYTF
V gene: TRBV25-1; D gene: .; J gene: TRBJ2-5; clone size: .; CDR3 DNA: TGTGCCAGCGACACACCGGGGTCTGGGACCCAGTACTTC; CDR3 protein: CASDTPGSGTQYF
V gene: TRBV5-6; D gene: .; J gene: TRBJ1-1; clone size: .; CDR3 DNA: TGTGCCAGCAGCTTGGTTGGGGGGGACACTGAAGCTTTCTTT; CDR3 protein: CASSLVGGDTEAFF
V gene: TRBV6-4; D gene: TRBD2; J gene: TRBJ2-3; clone size: .; CDR3 DNA: TGTGCCAGCAGCGGGGAGGGAGGAACAGATACGCAGTATTTT; CDR3 protein: CASSGEGGTDTQYF
V gene: TRBV27; D gene: TRBD1; J gene: TRBJ1-2; clone size: .; CDR3 DNA: TGTGCCAGCAGTGCCAGGGGGTCTTTAGATGGCTACACCTTC; CDR3 protein: CASSARGSLDGYTF
V gene: TRBV7-6; D gene: TRBD1; J gene: TRBJ1-3; clone size: .; CDR3 DNA: TGTGCCAGCAGCTTAGGGACAGGACTCTCTGGAAACACCATATATTTT; CDR3 protein: CASSLGTGLSGNTIYF
V gene: TRBV6-5; D gene: .; J gene: TRBJ2-7; clone size: .; CDR3 DNA: TGTGCCAGCAGTTACGAACAGGGACTGTACGAGCAGTACTTC; CDR3 protein: CASSYEQGLYEQYF
V gene: TRBV6-7; D gene: .; J gene: TRBJ2-4; clone size: .; CDR3 DNA: TGTGCCAGCAGTTACTGGTCGGAGTCAGGGCCCGATGGTAAAGCCAAAAACATTCAGTACTTC; CDR3 protein: CASSYWSESGPDGKAKNIQYF
V gene: TRBV2; D gene: TRBD1; J gene: TRBJ2-6; clone size: .; CDR3 DNA: TGTGCCAGCACCCCGGGACAGATCTCTGGGGCCAACGTCCTGACTTTC; CDR3 protein: CASTPGQISGANVLTF
V gene: TRBV6-5; D gene: TRBD1; J gene: TRBJ2-7; clone size: .; CDR3 DNA: TGTGCCAGCAGACCAGGGACAGTCTTCTACGAGCAGTACTTC; CDR3 protein: CASRPGTVFYEQYF
V gene: TRBV19; D gene: .; J gene: TRBJ1-3; clone size: .; CDR3 DNA: TGTGCCAGTAGTCTCCTGACAGCAAACTCTGGAAACACCATATATTTT; CDR3 protein: CASSLLTANSGNTIYF
V gene: TRBV29-1; D gene: .; J gene: TRBJ1-1; clone size: .; CDR3 DNA: TGCACCCTCGGGGGTACTGAAGCTTTCTTT; CDR3 protein: CTLGGTEAFF
V gene: TRBV6-5; D gene: .; J gene: TRBJ1-6; clone size: .; CDR3 DNA: TGTGCCAGCAGTCCACCGACGCCAAATTCACCCCTCCACTTT; CDR3 protein: CASSPPTPNSPLHF
V gene: TRBV7-8; D gene: .; J gene: TRBJ1-1; clone size: few; CDR3 DNA: TGTGCCAGCAGCCTAGGACAGAGCACTGAAGCTTTCTTT; CDR3 protein: CASSLGQSTEAFF
V gene: TRBV2; D gene: .; J gene: TRBJ2-1; clone size: .; CDR3 DNA: TGTGCCAGCAGTGTAAAACTCAGCTCCTACAATGAGCAGTTCTTC; CDR3 protein: CASSVKLSSYNEQFF
V gene: TRBV30; D gene: .; J gene: TRBJ1-5; clone size: .; CDR3 DNA: TGTGCCTGCACGGACAGTAATTCCCCCAACCAACATTTT; CDR3 protein: CACTDSNSPNQHF
V gene: TRBV30; D gene: .; J gene: TRBJ2-3; clone size: .; CDR3 DNA: TGTGCCTGGAGTGGACTGGGGAGAGGGGCGCAGTATTTT; CDR3 protein: CAWSGLGRGAQYF
V gene: TRBV11-2; D gene: TRBD1; J gene: TRBJ1-5; clone size: .; CDR3 DNA: TGTGCCAGCAGCTACCGGGACAGCCAGCCCCAGCATTTT; CDR3 protein: CASSYRDSQPQHF
V gene: TRBV29-1; D gene: .; J gene: TRBJ2-4; clone size: .; CDR3 DNA: TGCAGCGTCCTCTATGGGTCGGGGCCTGGTAACATTCAGTACTTC; CDR3 protein: CSVLYGSGPGNIQYF
V gene: TRBV27; D gene: .; J gene: TRBJ1-1; clone size: .; CDR3 DNA: TGTGCCAGCAGTTTTGGGCAGGGTACCACTGAAGCTTTCTTT; CDR3 protein: CASSFGQGTTEAFF
V gene: TRBV5-1; D gene: .; J gene: TRBJ1-5; clone size: .; CDR3 DNA: TGCGCCAGCAGCTTCCGGGGAAATCAGCCCCAGCATTTT; CDR3 protein: CASSFRGNQPQHF
V gene: TRBV10-1; D gene: TRBD1; J gene: TRBJ1-2; clone size: .; CDR3 DNA: TGCGCCAGCAGAGATGGCGAAAGCCCGGGACAGGGTCGTGGCTACACCTTC; CDR3 protein: CASRDGESPGQGRGYTF
V gene: TRBV6-5; D gene: .; J gene: TRBJ2-7; clone size: .; CDR3 DNA: TGTGCCAGCAGTTACTCGCAGGGAGGCGAGCAGTACTTC; CDR3 protein: CASSYSQGGEQYF
V gene: TRBV6-5; D gene: TRBD2; J gene: TRBJ2-3; clone size: .; CDR3 DNA: TGTGCCAGCAGTTACTTTGGGGGGGGTAATGGAGATACGCAGTATTTT; CDR3 protein: CASSYFGGGNGDTQYF